Each of the 22 T cell receptor beta chains below was sequenced from the same sample in a study of blood T cell repertoires in COVID-19 (dated by TCRdb to about 2020). Libraries were prepared through the immunoSEQ multiplex PCR assay. TCRdb provides this immuneACCESS table in a form limited to in-frame rearrangements. Some clones are lacking; in checked studies, under half of them reflect an unresolved V gene, and why the rest are absent is not known. Across this sample there are over 50,000 clones, with about nine tenths seen only once. The ten biggest clones cover over 13% of the sample. The source material was peripheral blood. These receptors were collected from a human donor with active COVID-19. The donor label of this sample is uncertain.

Notes on this clone: At one end the junction does not follow the germline gene, possibly because of a read error. The V and J genes are TRBV7-7 and TRBJ2-2; 9 nucleotides line up with TRBD1. Germline CDR1 SSHAT, CDR2 FNYEAQ (reference sequence). The CDR3 is 17 amino acids. CDR3: CASSLREDRGYTGELFF. The CDR3 bases are TGTGCTAGCAGCTTAAGAGAGGACAGGGGATACACCGGGGAGCTGTTTTTT. Drawing the rest from reference TRBV7-7 and TRBJ2-2, the complete variable domain is GAGVSQSPRYKVTKRGQDVTLRCDPISSHATLYWYQQALGQGPEFLTYFNYEAQPDKSGLPSDRFSAERPEGSISTLTIQRTEQRDSAMYRCASSLREDRGYTGELFFGEGSRLTVL.

This clone was counted once. The genes are TRBV7-3 and TRBJ2-2; perhaps TRBD2 as D (5 bases). The CDR3 runs 15 residues. Germline values: CDR1 SGHTA, CDR2 FQGTGA. Trimming cost V 5 bases and J 4 bases, with 14 bases left between them. Written as DNA, the CDR3 is TGTGCCAGCAGCCCCCAGGCTCGGGGCACCGGGGAGCTGTTTTTT. This encodes CASSPQARGTGELFF.

This clone was counted between two and nine times. The chain employs TRBV28 and TRBJ1-1, with 9 bases aligning to TRBD1. The CDR3 extends over 19 amino acids. V shed 6 bases and J 4 bases; nucleotides not matched to a gene: 21. Germline V lookup: CDR1 MDHEN, CDR2 SYDVKM. The CDR3 spells CASSLAGTGSISLSTEAFF. The CDR3 DNA reads as TGTGCCAGCAGCCTCGCCGGGACAGGGTCGATTTCGTTGAGCACTGAAGCTTTCTTT. Full variable domain (outside the CDR3, taken from reference TRBV28 and TRBJ1-1): DVKVTQSSRYLVKRTGEKVFLECVQDMDHENMFWYRQDPGLGLRLIYFSYDVKMKEKGDIPEGYSVSREKKERFSLILESASTNQTSMYLCASSLAGTGSISLSTEAFFGQGTRLTVV.

The chain combines TRBV11-2 with TRBJ1-4; TRBD1 matches 8 bases. Germline V gene sequence: CDR1 SGHAT, CDR2 FQNNGV. V lost 1 base to trimming and J lost 7 bases; unmatched junction nucleotides: 5. This CDR3 region has 15 residues. CDR3 residues: CASSLGTGWIEKLFF. Here the CDR3 DNA reads TGTGCCAGCAGCTTAGGGACAGGGTGGATTGAAAAACTGTTTTTT. The entire variable domain, with the rest obtained from reference TRBV11-2 and TRBJ1-4, is as follows: EAGVAQSPRYKIIEKRQSVAFWCNPISGHATLYWYQQILGQGPKLLIQFQNNGVVDDSQLPKDRFSAERLKGVDSTLKIQPAKLEDSAVYLCASSLGTGWIEKLFFGSGTQLSVL.

CDR3 residues: CASSSDRNNEQFF. In DNA form, the CDR3 reads TGTGCCAGCAGCTCCGACAGAAACAATGAGCAGTTCTTC. The V gene is TRBV6-2 or TRBV6-3, the J gene TRBJ2-1, with a possible D match to TRBD1 (5 bases). Germline CDR1 MNHEY, CDR2 SVGEGT. V lost 6 bases, J lost 5 bases, and 11 bases lay in between. The CDR3 has 13 amino acids.

The J gene is TRBJ1-1, the V gene TRBV6-5, with 8 bases identical to TRBD1. Looked up from germline, CDR1 is MNHEY and CDR2 is SVGAGI. The length of the CDR3 is 14 residues. The V gene end was trimmed by 8 bases and the J gene end by 4 bases; junction bases not matched to a gene: 9. CDR3 in amino acids: CASRQTGAGTEAFF. CDR3 sequence (DNA): TGTGCCAGCCGACAGACAGGGGCGGGCACTGAAGCTTTCTTT.

Here the CDR3 reads CSASNSGNTEAFF. The CDR3 coding sequence is TGCAGTGCTAGTAATTCCGGGAACACTGAAGCTTTCTTT. The chain has TRBV20-1 and TRBJ1-1; D not resolved. This CDR3 spans 13 amino acids. Trimming removed 3 bases at V and 1 base at J, with 9 bases between. CDR1 and CDR2 from the germline V gene are DFQATT and SNEGSKA (reference sequence).

The CDR3 DNA is TGTGCCAGCAGCACCTCAGGGCAGCGAAGGACGGAAGCTTTCTTT. It codes for CASSTSGQRRTEAFF. The genes are TRBV7-2 and TRBJ1-1, with D possibly being TRBD1 (5 bases). V shed 5 bases and J shed 8 bases, with 21 bases lying between them. There are 15 residues in the CDR3. Germline CDR1 and CDR2: SGHTA and FQGNSA.

This clone was recorded once. The chain links TRBV10-3 to TRBJ1-2; 8 nucleotides agree with TRBD1. Germline CDR1 and CDR2: ENHRY and SYGVKD. The CDR3 has 14 residues. V shed 7 bases, J shed 4 bases, and the junction held 8 bases outside the gene matches. DNA of the CDR3: TGTGCCATCACCGCAGGGGGCGCTTTCTATGGCTACACCTTC. This sequence encodes CAITAGGAFYGYTF.

V usage is TRBV11-3 and J usage is TRBJ1-1, with D uncertain. The ends were cut back, 6 bases at V and 1 base at J, with 9 bases in the middle. The CDR3 extends over 13 amino acids. Germline V gene lookup returns CDR1 SGHNT and CDR2 YENEEA. CDR3 sequence (DNA): TGTGCCAGCAGTCAACAGTCGAACACTGAAGCTTTCTTT. Its protein is CASSQQSNTEAFF.

The chain carries TRBV4-1 and TRBJ2-7, with a tentative D call TRBD2 (7 bases). CDR3 length: 14 residues. Between the trimmed V and J ends, which lost 4 bases and 4 bases, there was a span of 14 bases. The germline V gene encodes CDR1 MGHRA and CDR2 YSYEKL. CDR3: CASSLRGGDYEQYF. Written as DNA, the CDR3 is TGCGCCAGCAGCCTAAGAGGGGGGGATTACGAGCAGTACTTC.

The chain joins TRBV6-5 to TRBJ1-2; D is possibly TRBD1 (6 bases). Deletions cut 0 bases from V and 8 bases from J, with 13 bases between. The V gene's germline CDR1 is MNHEY and CDR2 SVGAGI. The length of the CDR3 is 14 residues. The CDR3 loop reads CASSYSGTSRGYTF. CDR3 DNA: TGTGCCAGCAGTTACTCGGGGACATCAAGGGGCTACACCTTC.

V and J are TRBV9 and TRBJ2-3; TRBD2 might be the D (6 bases). V dropped 0 bases and J dropped 0 bases, with 8 bases sitting between them. The germline V gene has CDR1 SGDLS and CDR2 YYNGEE. The CDR3 runs 15 residues. CDR3 nucleotide sequence: TGTGCCAGCAGCGTAGAAAGCGGGAGCACAGATACGCAGTATTTT. Its protein product is CASSVESGSTDTQYF.

The chain combines TRBV18 with TRBJ2-3, with D unresolved. Germline-derived CDR1 and CDR2 are KGHSH and LQKENI. The CDR3 is 13 amino acids. The V gene lost 2 bases and the J gene lost 2 bases, with 5 bases spanning the gap. The CDR3 DNA reads TGTGCCAGCTCACCAGAGGTCACAGATACGCAGTATTTT. Translation: CASSPEVTDTQYF.

This clone was seen more than once but under ten times. This rearrangement joins TRBV14 to TRBJ2-1; TRBD1 agrees at 8 bases. The germline gives CDR1 SGHDN, CDR2 FVKESK. CDR3 length: 16 residues. With 4 bases clipped from V and 6 bases from J, the junction kept 11 bases outside the gene matches. This CDR3 reads CASSRHPGQEVNEQFF. In DNA form, the CDR3 reads TGTGCCAGCAGCCGACATCCGGGACAGGAGGTCAATGAGCAGTTCTTC.

The chain has TRBV7-8 and TRBJ2-1; 9 bases align to TRBD2. Unmatched junction bases numbered 4, after V lost 5 bases and J lost 5 bases. CDR1 and CDR2 from the germline V gene are SGHVS and FQNEAQ. This CDR3 comprises 14 residues. Here the CDR3 DNA reads TGTGCCAGCAGCCGTAGCGGGAGAGACAATGAGCAGTTCTTC. This gives the protein CASSRSGRDNEQFF.

This chain links TRBV12-5 with TRBJ1-1; 9 bases match TRBD1. V lost 3 bases to trimming and J lost 3 bases; unmatched junction nucleotides: 11. Germline loops: CDR1 LGHNT, CDR2 FRNRAP. The CDR3 consists of 17 residues. CDR3 sequence (DNA): TGTGCTAGTGGTTTAACCCCCCCGCGGACAGGGGACACTGAAGCTTTCTTT. Translated: CASGLTPPRTGDTEAFF.

V usage is TRBV5-6 and J usage is TRBJ1-4; D gene unclear. In germline, CDR1 is SGHDT, CDR2 YYEEEE. V was trimmed by 0 bases and J by 7 bases, leaving 7 bases between them. CDR3 length: 13 amino acids. CDR3 in amino acids: CASSLGSSEKLFF. For the CDR3, the DNA is TGTGCCAGCAGCTTGGGTTCGTCTGAAAAACTGTTTTTT.

The chain recombines TRBV28 with TRBJ2-2; a possible D gene is TRBD1 (6 bases). The CDR3 is made up of 14 amino acids. Germline V gene lookup returns CDR1 MDHEN and CDR2 SYDVKM. V lost 7 bases to trimming and J lost 3 bases, with 12 bases between them. CDR3 loop: CASTGQTDTGELFF. For the CDR3, the DNA is TGTGCCAGCACTGGACAGACCGACACCGGGGAGCTGTTTTTT. Drawing the rest from reference TRBV28 and TRBJ2-2, the complete variable domain is DVKVTQSSRYLVKRTGEKVFLECVQDMDHENMFWYRQDPGLGLRLIYFSYDVKMKEKGDIPEGYSVSREKKERFSLILESASTNQTSMYLCASTGQTDTGELFFGEGSRLTVL.

The CDR3 protein is CASSLVGGAGGGNTIYF. CDR3 nucleotides: TGTGCCAGCAGCTTAGTCGGCGGTGCAGGGGGGGGAAACACCATATATTTT. The chain recombines TRBV7-2 with TRBJ1-3, with 7 bases that match TRBD1. Germline loops: CDR1 SGHTA, CDR2 FQGNSA. The V and J ends lost 1 base and 4 bases, in that order; junction bases with no gene match: 10. The CDR3 is 17 residues long.

This chain links TRBV18 with TRBJ1-1; D is undetermined. Trimming removed 3 bases from V and 1 base from J, with 12 bases in between. This CDR3 has 15 amino acids. Germline assignment: CDR1 KGHSH and CDR2 LQKENI. The CDR3 region has the DNA TGTGCCAGCTCACCCCTACAGAGTTCGAACACTGAAGCTTTCTTT. It encodes CASSPLQSSNTEAFF.

The gene calls are TRBV6-5 and TRBJ1-1, with 7 bases fitting TRBD1. J gave up 0 bases and V 3 bases, and 4 bases lay outside the gene matches. CDR1 is MNHEY, CDR2 SVGAGI, per germline. This CDR3 contains 15 residues. This CDR3 is CASSYRQGLNTEAFF. CDR3 in DNA: TGTGCCAGCAGTTATCGACAGGGCCTGAACACTGAAGCTTTCTTT.